What follows are 20 T cell receptor beta chains derived from one specimen sequenced in a study of T cells after yellow fever vaccination. MiXCR, run by TCRdb on the 5' RACE reads, gives a single entry per CDR3 protein. The data show around 46,000 distinct CDR3 sequences, roughly 7.3% seen once. The material was CD8+ T cells sorted from PBMCs, obtained roughly 14 days after the first yellow fever vaccination. Receptor source: a man aged 18 to 30 who received the YFV17D yellow fever vaccine.

This clonotype was observed at least ten times. The chain carries TRBV28 and TRBJ1-1; 9 bases are a match to TRBD1. The CDR3 sequence is 14 residues long. V shed 6 bases, J shed 5 bases, and the junction held 7 bases outside the gene matches. Per germline, CDR1 MDHEN and CDR2 SYDVKM. The CDR3 reads CASRQDRGGTEAFF. The CDR3 nucleotides read TGTGCCAGCAGACAGGACAGGGGAGGTACTGAAGCTTTCTTT.

This clonotype occurred once. A much larger clone lies one base from this, so it may be a read error. The CDR3 DNA reads as TGTGCCAGCAGCTTAGAAGTTAGCTTGGTGCAGTATTTT. It encodes CASSLEVSLVQYF. The V gene is TRBV7-8, the J gene TRBJ2-3, with D unclear. Germline V gives CDR1 SGHVS, CDR2 FQNEAQ. This CDR3 is 13 amino acids long. V lost 1 base, J lost 11 bases, and 13 bases lay in between.

The DNA for the CDR3 is TGTGCCAGCAGCCGAATAGGGGGGGGGCGTCTCTCCTCGCAGTATTTT. Its protein is CASSRIGGGRLSSQYF. The chain couples TRBV3-1 to TRBJ2-3; a weak D match, TRBD2 (7 bases). The CDR3 is 16 amino acids. V was trimmed by 4 bases and J by 10 bases, leaving 24 bases between them. Germline V lookup: CDR1 LGHDT, CDR2 YNNKEL (reference sequence).

This clonotype has more than one count but fewer than ten. The V call is TRBV5-1, the J call TRBJ1-1, with D maybe TRBD1 (5 bases). The CDR3 is 12 amino acids. Germline CDR1 reads SGHRS; CDR2 reads YFSETQ. Trimming removed 0 bases at V and 5 bases at J, with 5 bases between. Here the CDR3 DNA reads TGCGCCAGCAGCTTGGAGGGGACTGAAGCTTTCTTT. Translating gives CASSLEGTEAFF. The variable domain in full, with the rest retrieved from reference TRBV5-1 and TRBJ1-1, is KAGVTQTPRYLIKTRGQQVTLSCSPISGHRSVSWYQQTPGQGLQFLFEYFSETQRNKGNFPGRFSGRQFSNSRSEMNVSTLELGDSALYLCASSLEGTEAFFGQGTRLTVV.

Many counts were recorded for this clonotype. V and J are TRBV29-1 and TRBJ2-1, with D maybe TRBD1 (5 bases). Germline V lookup: CDR1 SQVTM, CDR2 ANQGSEA. V was cut by 2 bases and J by 7 bases, with 6 bases left in between. The CDR3 consists of 11 residues. The CDR3 coding sequence is TGCAGCGTTGAACAGGGTAATGAGCAGTTCTTC. Translation gives CSVEQGNEQFF.

This clonotype has at least ten counts. This chain uses TRBV12-3 or TRBV12-4 with TRBJ2-1, with 9 bases aligning to TRBD2. The CDR3 length is 16 residues. J was trimmed by 2 bases and V by 6 bases; bases with no gene match: 8. The CDR3 reads CASSHSSGVAYNEQFF. As DNA, the CDR3 is TGTGCCAGCAGCCACTCTAGCGGGGTAGCCTACAATGAGCAGTTCTTC.

There are many counts of this clonotype. The V and J genes are TRBV6-6 and TRBJ2-7; D is unclear. Germline lookup yields CDR1 MNHNY and CDR2 SVGAGI (reference sequence). The CDR3 runs 13 residues. Deletions cut 0 bases from V and 7 bases from J, with 10 bases between. The CDR3 sequence: CASSYSQAREQYV. The CDR3 DNA reads TGTGCCAGCAGTTACTCCCAAGCTAGGGAGCAGTACGTC.

This clonotype showed up many times. This rearrangement joins TRBV3-1 to TRBJ2-1; 10 bases line up with TRBD2. J lost 8 bases, V lost 0 bases, and 7 bases had no gene match. The length of the CDR3 is 16 residues. The germline CDR1 and CDR2 sequences are LGHDT and YNNKEL (reference sequence). The CDR3 sequence is CASSQDWASGGDEQFF. Here the CDR3 DNA reads TGTGCCAGCAGCCAAGATTGGGCTAGCGGGGGCGATGAGCAGTTCTTC.

This clonotype showed up many times. This chain joins TRBV6-4 and TRBJ2-7; D might be TRBD2 (5 bases). Germline V CDR1 and CDR2: MRHNA, SNTAGT. V was trimmed by 6 bases and J by 2 bases, leaving 29 bases between them. This CDR3 has 19 residues. In DNA, the CDR3 is TGTGCCAGCAGCCTAGTTCGTGCCGCGTGGAGGAACGGCGCCTACGAGCAGTACGTC. Translated: CASSLVRAAWRNGAYEQYV.

Ten or more counts support this clonotype. CDR3 nucleotides: TGTGCCAGCAGTCCTTTATTCGGGGTTGACACCGGGGAGCTGTTTTTT. Translation: CASSPLFGVDTGELFF. The V call is TRBV14, the J call TRBJ2-2; D perhaps matches TRBD2 (5 bases). This CDR3 is 16 amino acids long. Trimming removed 6 bases from V and 3 bases from J, with 17 bases in between. CDR1 SGHDN and CDR2 FVKESK come from the germline V gene.

This clonotype was counted at least ten times. The chain links TRBV27 to TRBJ1-5; D is unclear. The CDR3 is made up of 13 amino acids. CDR1 is MNHEY and CDR2 is SMNVEV in the germline V gene (reference sequence). Trimming took 10 bases from V and 4 from J, leaving 14 bases between them. The CDR3 nucleotides read TGTGCCACCGCGTATTCGGTGAATCAGCCCCAGCATTTT. As protein: CATAYSVNQPQHF.

This clonotype was picked up many times. V usage is TRBV20-1 and J usage is TRBJ2-5; the match to TRBD2 covers 7 bases. The ends lost 5 bases at V and 7 bases at J; junction bases unmatched: 13. This CDR3 has 14 residues. The germline CDR1 and CDR2 sequences are DFQATT and SNEGSKA (reference sequence). The CDR3 sequence: CSALGAGPGGTQYF. For the CDR3, the DNA is TGCAGTGCTCTGGGAGCGGGGCCTGGGGGGACCCAGTACTTC.

About this clonotype itself: A much larger clone lies a single base off, so this may be a read error. CDR3 sequence: CASSPSGQTYEQYF. The CDR3 DNA reads TGTGCCAGCAGCCCATCAGGACAGACCTACGAGCAGTACTTC. The gene calls are TRBV14 and TRBJ2-7; a possible D gene is TRBD1 (6 bases). V lost 4 bases and J lost 2, with 12 bases in between. CDR3 length equals 14 residues. Germline assignment: CDR1 SGHDN and CDR2 FVKESK.

In DNA, the CDR3 is TGTGCCAGCAGCTTTGGTACGGAAACTAACTATGGCTACACCTTC. Translation: CASSFGTETNYGYTF. The gene calls are TRBV5-4 and TRBJ1-2; D unresolved. CDR3 length: 15 residues. The germline V and J ends were trimmed by 2 bases and 0 bases, with 11 bases remaining between them. The germline gives CDR1 SGHNT, CDR2 YYREEE (reference sequence).

This clonotype was detected many times. The gene calls are TRBV7-9 and TRBJ2-1, with 8 bases that match TRBD1. The CDR3 sequence is 13 residues long. Trimming removed 5 bases from V and 10 bases from J; junction bases left unmatched: 7. Germline V gene sequence: CDR1 SEHNR, CDR2 FQNEAQ (reference sequence). CDR3 DNA sequence: TGTGCCAGCAGCCCCCCGACAGGGGACGAGCAGTTCTTC. The encoded protein is CASSPPTGDEQFF.

J is TRBJ1-6 and V is TRBV7-8; D is uncertain. Germline V gene data show CDR1 as SGHVS and CDR2 as FQNEAQ. The CDR3 loop spans 13 amino acids. V lost 8 bases to trimming and J lost 3 bases, with 8 bases between them. DNA for the CDR3: TGTGCCAGCCGCCGGGACTATAATTCACCCCTCCACTTT. Protein sequence: CASRRDYNSPLHF.

In this sample, this clonotype turned up many times. The rearrangement uses TRBV5-1 and TRBJ2-1; D unclear. V lost 4 bases to trimming and J lost 6 bases, with 17 bases between them. This CDR3 is built from 15 residues. CDR1 is SGHRS and CDR2 is YFSETQ in the germline V gene. The CDR3 region has the DNA TGCGCCAGCAGCCCCTCATTGGCGCTGAGCAATGAGCAGTTCTTC. Its translation: CASSPSLALSNEQFF.

This clonotype was picked up many times. The chain recombines TRBV7-2 with TRBJ2-7; 7 nucleotides agree with TRBD2. The V segment lost 5 bases and the J segment 3 bases; nucleotides outside the gene matches: 10. In germline, CDR1 is SGHTA, CDR2 FQGNSA. This CDR3 spans 15 amino acids. The CDR3 reads CASSLGGGEVYEQYV. In DNA form, the CDR3 reads TGTGCCAGCAGCCTCGGTGGGGGGGAAGTCTACGAGCAGTACGTC.

Many counts were recorded for this clonotype. The V and J genes are TRBV27 and TRBJ1-1; maybe TRBD1 (6 bases). CDR1 is MNHEY, CDR2 SMNVEV, per germline (reference sequence). This CDR3 spans 13 amino acids. With 7 bases removed from V and 3 bases from J, the gap between germline ends came to 12 bases. The CDR3 coding sequence is TGTGCCAGCAAGCAGGGGATGGACACTGAAGCTTTCTTT. It yields the protein CASKQGMDTEAFF.

This clonotype came up many times. The chain has TRBV18 and TRBJ1-4, with a weak D call TRBD1 (5 bases). There are 14 residues in the CDR3. V lost 5 bases and J 6 bases, leaving 13 bases between the germline ends. CDR1 KGHSH and CDR2 LQKENI come from the germline V gene. The CDR3 here is CASSIRVSDEKLFF. Here the CDR3 DNA reads TGTGCCAGCTCAATCAGGGTCAGCGATGAAAAACTGTTTTTT.